The 21 T cell receptor beta chains listed next were all sequenced from one sample in a study of blood T cell repertoires in COVID-19 (dated by TCRdb to about 2020). Library prep was done by the immunoSEQ multiplex PCR assay. TCRdb re-hosts the immuneACCESS table, in-frame sequences only. Its copies lack some clones; in the studies checked, an unresolved V gene accounts for under half of them, and the cause for the rest is not known. The sample records roughly 180,000 clones, 70% to 90% of which are singletons. The ten largest clones represent around 5% of the sample. The source material was peripheral blood. The receptors stem from a woman aged 50 to 60 with COVID-19, enrolled during active disease.

V and J are TRBV30 and TRBJ1-2, with D possibly TRBD1 on 6 matching bases. The V end was cut by 2 bases, the J end by 6 bases, with 13 bases between. The CDR3 consists of 13 residues. Germline CDR1 reads GTSNPN; CDR2 reads SVGIG (reference sequence). The CDR3 region is CAWSSGQLNGYTF. DNA for the CDR3: TGTGCCTGGAGTTCTGGACAGCTCAATGGCTACACCTTC.

This clone was observed at least ten times. Within the sample, other DNA sequences also encode this same CDR3. This rearrangement joins TRBV6-5 to TRBJ1-2; possible D gene TRBD1, 6 bases. The germline gives CDR1 MNHEY, CDR2 SVGAGI. The CDR3 is 13 residues long. V lost 6 bases and J lost 3, with 11 bases in between. The CDR3 bases are TGTGCCAGCAGCCCAGGGGCAGACTATGGCTACACCTTC. Amino acid sequence: CASSPGADYGYTF.

The CDR3: CASPVSGVPTDTQYF. Written as DNA, the CDR3 is TGTGCCAGCCCCGTAAGCGGGGTACCCACAGATACGCAGTATTTT. The rearrangement links TRBV7-9 to TRBJ2-3; the match to TRBD2 covers 7 bases. The CDR3 consists of 15 residues. Germline trimming cut 8 bases from V and 2 bases from J; bases unmatched to any gene: 10. In germline, CDR1 is SEHNR, CDR2 FQNEAQ (reference sequence).

The gene calls are TRBV9 and TRBJ2-7; D not resolved. This CDR3 spans 10 amino acids. V was shortened by 3 bases and J by 7 bases, with 5 bases between the two germline ends. The V gene's germline CDR1 is SGDLS and CDR2 YYNGEE. The CDR3 DNA is TGTGCCAGCAGCGAGCATGAGCAGTACTTC. Encoded protein: CASSEHEQYF.

J is TRBJ2-2 and V is TRBV6-6; 8 bases are a match to TRBD2. The junction had 6 bases not matched to a gene; V was cut back by 5 bases and J by 7 bases. CDR1 and CDR2 (germline): MNHNY, SVGAGI (reference sequence). CDR3 length: 14 residues. The CDR3 bases are TGTGCCAGCAGTACTAGCGGTACTAGCGGGGAGCTGTTTTTT. Its translation is CASSTSGTSGELFF.

The chain carries TRBV29-1 and TRBJ1-2, with TRBD1 matching 7 bases. Germline loops: CDR1 SQVTM, CDR2 ANQGSEA. This CDR3 is built from 21 residues. Losses at the gene ends were 3 bases for V and 0 bases for J; bases not matched to a gene: 25. Written as DNA, the CDR3 is TGCAGCGTTGATGGGCGCCATGGGGGCCCGGGACAGCGAAATTCTAACTATGGCTACACCTTC. Its translation is CSVDGRHGGPGQRNSNYGYTF.

CDR3: CAISESAEIYGYTF. CDR3 bases: TGTGCCATCAGTGAGTCCGCAGAAATCTATGGCTACACCTTC. This chain links TRBV10-3 with TRBJ1-2; D call uncertain. Germline V CDR1 and CDR2: ENHRY, SYGVKD. The CDR3 runs to 14 residues. V was clipped by 0 bases and J by 4 bases, with 9 bases between them.

This chain links TRBV3-1 (or the pseudogene TRBV3-2) with TRBJ1-4, with D hard to call. CDR1 LGHDT and CDR2 YNNKEL come from the germline V gene (reference sequence). The CDR3 contains 14 residues. The V end lost 3 bases, the J end lost 7 bases, and 12 bases lay between the germline ends. CDR3 loop: CASSQRAGSEKLFF. As DNA, the CDR3 is TGTGCCAGCAGCCAGAGGGCCGGGAGTGAAAAACTGTTTTTT.

The rearrangement uses TRBV6-2 or TRBV6-3 and TRBJ1-5; 10 bases map to TRBD1. The V and J ends lost 5 bases and 3 bases, in that order; junction bases with no gene match: 4. The CDR3 is 15 amino acids. The germline V gene encodes CDR1 MNHEY and CDR2 SVGEGT. For the CDR3, the DNA is TGTGCCAGCAGTCGACAGGGGGCTAACAATCAGCCCCAGCATTTT. Translation gives CASSRQGANNQPQHF.

The chain uses TRBV5-4 and TRBJ2-6; 12 bases map to TRBD1. V dropped 4 bases and J dropped 0; count of bases not matched to a gene: 8. Germline values: CDR1 SGHNT, CDR2 YYREEE (reference sequence). CDR3 length equals 19 residues. The CDR3 reads CASSAGGTGGSSGANVLTF. The CDR3 nucleotides are TGTGCCAGCAGCGCGGGGGGGACAGGGGGCTCCTCTGGGGCCAACGTCCTGACTTTC.

The chain combines TRBV30 with TRBJ2-1, with 8 nucleotides matching TRBD2. V trimming: 5 bases; J trimming: 0 bases; junction bases outside the gene matches: 6. CDR3 length: 15 amino acids. Germline V lookup: CDR1 GTSNPN, CDR2 SVGIG (reference sequence). The DNA for the CDR3 is TGTGCCTGGGATGACGGGGGGGACTCCTACAATGAGCAGTTCTTC. This codes for CAWDDGGDSYNEQFF.

This clone was counted once. The chain couples TRBV28 to TRBJ2-7; TRBD1 aligns across 9 bases. Germline V lookup: CDR1 MDHEN, CDR2 SYDVKM. J lost 5 bases, V lost 5 bases, and 10 bases had no gene match. There are 15 residues in the CDR3. The CDR3 DNA sequence: TGTGCCAGCAGTCTCCAAGGGACAGGGCGAAACGAGCAGTACTTC. The encoded protein is CASSLQGTGRNEQYF. Filled out from reference TRBV28 and TRBJ2-7, the complete variable domain reads DVKVTQSSRYLVKRTGEKVFLECVQDMDHENMFWYRQDPGLGLRLIYFSYDVKMKEKGDIPEGYSVSREKKERFSLILESASTNQTSMYLCASSLQGTGRNEQYFGPGTRLTVT.

The chain employs TRBV6-5 and TRBJ1-2; no clear D. The CDR3 contains 13 residues. V was cut by 0 bases and J by 8 bases, with 10 bases left in between. Germline CDR1 MNHEY, CDR2 SVGAGI. Here the CDR3 reads CASSYSPGRGYTF. CDR3 DNA: TGTGCCAGCAGTTACTCTCCGGGTAGGGGCTACACCTTC.

The gene calls are TRBV28 and TRBJ1-4; TRBD1 agrees at 7 bases. In germline, CDR1 is MDHEN, CDR2 SYDVKM. The CDR3 length is 14 residues. V dropped 5 bases and J dropped 3; count of bases not matched to a gene: 3. As DNA, the CDR3 is TGTGCCAGCAGTAGACAGGGTTCTAATGAAAAACTGTTTTTT. It is translated as CASSRQGSNEKLFF.

This sequence joins TRBV7-6 and TRBJ2-5; 8 bases fit TRBD2. Germline CDR1 SGHVS, CDR2 FNYEAQ. With V trimmed by 5 bases and J by 1 base, 15 bases remained unmatched. This CDR3 comprises 18 residues. The CDR3 region has the DNA TGTGCCAGCAGCCTATCCATAGCGGGAAATCACGGCCAAGAGACCCAGTACTTC. Translation: CASSLSIAGNHGQETQYF.

V and J are TRBV4-2 and TRBJ2-3, with D perhaps TRBD1 (6 bases). The CDR3 has 16 residues. V was shortened by 0 bases and J by 0 bases, with 10 bases between the two germline ends. Germline-derived CDR1 and CDR2 are LGHNA and YNFKEQ. The CDR3 sequence is CASSQDQGTSTDTQYF. Here the CDR3 DNA reads TGTGCCAGCAGCCAAGATCAGGGGACCAGCACAGATACGCAGTATTTT.

CDR3 DNA: TGCGCCAGCAGCTTGGGGACACCAACTAATGAAAAACTGTTTTTT. It is translated as CASSLGTPTNEKLFF. This chain links TRBV5-1 with TRBJ1-4, with D possibly TRBD1 on 5 matching bases. Between the trimmed V and J ends, which lost 0 bases and 0 bases, there was a span of 6 bases. The germline gives CDR1 SGHRS, CDR2 YFSETQ. The CDR3 has 15 residues.

The genes are TRBV19 and TRBJ1-1, with D unclear. Trimming took 6 bases from V and 5 from J, leaving 16 bases between them. CDR1 and CDR2 (germline): LNHDA, SQIVND (reference sequence). The CDR3 runs 14 residues. The CDR3 here is CASSLFGESTEAFF. The CDR3 DNA follows: TGTGCCAGTAGCCTATTCGGGGAAAGTACTGAAGCTTTCTTT. Filled out from reference TRBV19 and TRBJ1-1, the complete variable domain reads DGGITQSPKYLFRKEGQNVTLSCEQNLNHDAMYWYRQDPGQGLRLIYYSQIVNDFQKGDIAEGYSVSREKKESFPLTVTSAQKNPTAFYLCASSLFGESTEAFFGQGTRLTVV.

The chain combines TRBV4-1 with TRBJ2-7; possible D gene TRBD1, 7 bases. This CDR3 region has 15 residues. Germline-derived CDR1 and CDR2 are MGHRA and YSYEKL. V shed 4 bases and J shed 2 bases, with 15 bases lying between them. The CDR3 sequence: CASSPGGGLPYEQYF. CDR3 nucleotide sequence: TGCGCCAGCAGCCCAGGAGGGGGCCTTCCCTACGAGCAGTACTTC.

This sequence joins TRBV4-1 and TRBJ1-6, with D tentatively TRBD1 (6 bases). The CDR3 length is 16 residues. Germline V gives CDR1 MGHRA, CDR2 YSYEKL. The ends were cut back, 2 bases at V and 5 bases at J, with 13 bases in the middle. The CDR3 is CASSQTRQADNSPLHF. Here the CDR3 DNA reads TGCGCCAGCAGCCAAACCAGACAGGCAGATAATTCACCCCTCCACTTT.

The J gene is TRBJ1-2, the V gene TRBV28; D ambiguous. The germline V gene encodes CDR1 MDHEN and CDR2 SYDVKM. V was cut by 6 bases and J by 0 bases, with 5 bases left in between. The CDR3 is 12 residues long. The CDR3 spells CASRSSNYGYTF. The CDR3 coding sequence is TGTGCCAGCAGGTCCTCTAACTATGGCTACACCTTC.